Described below is a single T cell receptor (beta chain) sequence and its context. Its specificity is not known. The CDR3 consists of 15 residues. Germline CDR1 and CDR2: SQVTM and ANQGSEA. Triplicate 300,000-cell sorts were made of each CD8+ T cell subset. CD45RO-CCR7+CD27+CD95- was the phenotype of naive CD8+ T cells. This sample stems from a study of CXCR3-negative and CXCR3-positive naive CD8 T cells. The study's findings and limits: The study found comparably high diversity in both naive subsets and much lower diversity in memory CD8+ cells. Whereas memory cells differed, naive CXCR3-negative and CXCR3-positive cells shared similar TRBV-TRBJ usage. More hydrophobic TRB CDR3s occurred in CXCR3-positive than in CXCR3-negative naive cells.

UMI-labeled TRB cDNA libraries were prepared by 5' RACE. Each CDR3 protein gets one entry in TCRdb, which reprocessed the 5' RACE reads and gives no DNA. In all, the sample yields 150,000 to 180,000 distinct CDR3 sequences. The sample consisted of naive CXCR3+ CD8+ T cells from blood. Subset defined: CD45RO-CCR7+CD27+CD95- naive CD8+ T cells expressing CXCR3 (TNR3+). The clonotype was recovered from a human donor in good health. Some clones in this sample may be carry-over from other donors' samples. The V and J genes are TRBV29-1 and TRBJ2-7; TCRdb's D gene call, TRBD2, goes unchecked for lack of DNA. The CDR3 here is CSVEGNSQSSYEQYF.